Below, 9 T cell receptor beta chains from the same sample are listed, as sequenced in a study of T cell repertoires in cytomegalovirus infection. For these TCRs, the target antigens are not known. TCRdb re-analysed the reads in MiXCR, keeping a single row per CDR3 protein. The data show about 180,000 distinct CDR3 sequences, about 22% seen once. The source was CD8+ T cells from cultured PBMCs, collected from culture after CMV antigen stimulation. The receptors come from a human donor in good health (CMV status not recorded). Some clones in this sample may be carry-over from other donors' samples.

This clonotype occurred a few times. This chain uses TRBV4-3 with TRBJ2-7; TRBD1 might be the D (6 bases). With 0 bases removed from V and 0 bases from J, the gap between germline ends came to 12 bases. The CDR3 has 16 amino acids. In germline, CDR1 is LGHNA, CDR2 YSLEER. The CDR3 DNA follows: TGCGCCAGCAGCCAAGACAGGGGCGACAGCTCCTACGAGCAGTACTTC. This codes for CASSQDRGDSSYEQYF.

The table lists this clonotype with a count of one. The rearrangement uses TRBV12-3 or TRBV12-4 and TRBJ1-1; D unclear. The CDR3 is 12 residues long. Trimming shortened V by 6 bases and J by 8 bases, and 13 bases separated the two germline ends. CDR3 amino acids: CASRTLDLEAFF. The CDR3 DNA reads as TGTGCCAGCAGAACCTTAGACTTGGAAGCTTTCTTT.

The chain uses TRBV12-3 or TRBV12-4 and TRBJ2-7; 11 nucleotides line up with TRBD2. CDR3 length: 16 amino acids. The V gene end was trimmed by 5 bases and the J gene end by 4 bases; junction bases not matched to a gene: 10. The CDR3 DNA is TGTGCCAGCAGTAAACCGGGACTAGCGGCCCTTTACGAGCAGTACTTC. Amino acids: CASSKPGLAALYEQYF.

V is TRBV6-2 or TRBV6-3 and J is TRBJ1-5; TRBD1 is a possible D gene (6 bases). The CDR3 spans 17 residues. In germline, CDR1 is MNHEY, CDR2 SVGEGT. V lost 2 bases, J lost 0 bases, and 14 bases lay in between. CDR3 sequence: CASSYKPGHPSNQPQHF. The CDR3 DNA reads as TGTGCCAGCAGTTACAAGCCGGGACACCCTAGCAATCAGCCCCAGCATTTT.

The chain recombines TRBV2 with TRBJ2-1, with 10 bases that match TRBD1. The CDR3 runs 14 residues. V lost 7 bases, J lost 5 bases, and 5 bases stayed unmatched. CDR1 and CDR2 (germline): SNHLY, FYNNEI. CDR3 residues: CASTGTGANNEQFF. CDR3 nucleotide sequence: TGTGCCAGCACCGGGACAGGGGCCAACAATGAGCAGTTCTTC.

A few counts support this clonotype. CDR3 in DNA: TGCGCCAGCAGTCTGGAAGCCGCTGAAGCTTTCTTT. It yields the protein CASSLEAAEAFF. The chain links TRBV23-1 to TRBJ1-1; D gene uncertain. TRBV23-1 is classed as an ORF, of uncertain function. The V and J ends lost 4 bases and 6 bases respectively, with 9 bases between them. CDR3 length: 12 amino acids.

This clonotype was seen more than once but under ten times. The CDR3 nucleotides are TGCGCCAGCAGCCAGGAACGGGGTTACTCCTACGAGCAGTACTTC. Translated, it gives CASSQERGYSYEQYF. The V and J genes are TRBV4-3 and TRBJ2-7; TRBD2 might be the D (5 bases). The V end was cut by 3 bases, the J end by 0 bases, with 12 bases between. The CDR3 is 15 residues long. Germline CDR1 is LGHNA and CDR2 is YSLEER.

This clonotype occurred a few times. The chain employs TRBV5-6 and TRBJ2-7; TRBD1 matches at 7 bases. This CDR3 has 14 amino acids. Per germline, CDR1 SGHDT and CDR2 YYEEEE. J lost 3 bases, V lost 2 bases, and 5 bases had no gene match. The CDR3 here is CASSFGTGVYEQYF. The DNA for the CDR3 is TGTGCCAGCAGCTTTGGTACAGGGGTCTACGAGCAGTACTTC.

The gene calls are TRBV7-6 and TRBJ2-5; 7 bases agree with TRBD1. J gave up 5 bases and V 6 bases, and 9 bases lay outside the gene matches. This CDR3 is 14 amino acids long. Germline values: CDR1 SGHVS, CDR2 FNYEAQ. This CDR3 is CASRKGAGEETQYF. CDR3 coding DNA: TGTGCCAGCAGGAAGGGGGCGGGTGAGGAGACCCAGTACTTC.